This T cell receptor beta chain was recorded in a study of Ad26.COV2.S vaccination and SARS-CoV-2 variants (dated by TCRdb to the early 2020s). Describing the broader study: Donors in the vaccine arm were drawn from COV1001, a multicentre, randomized, double-blind, placebo-controlled phase I-IIa trial testing Ad26.COV2.S in healthy adults. A total of roughly 30 samples were included in the TCR-sequenced set, comprising around 19 Ad26.COV2.S vaccine recipients, 5 placebo recipients and 8 SARS-CoV-2 convalescent individuals. Ad26.COV2.S was administered intramuscularly at 5 x 10^10 or 1 x 10^11 viral particles, either as a single shot or as two shots given 56 days apart. Investigators remained blinded to trial group allocation during experiments and outcome assessment. Trial participants were randomized into five groups of five: low-dose or high-dose Ad26.COV2.S given once or twice, or placebo on both occasions. TCRbeta repertoire sequencing served as the tool for gauging how specific and how broad the SARS-CoV-2-reactive T cell receptors were following Ad26.COV2.S vaccination.

As regards this clone: No antigen is known for it. Base qualities were left out, and no much larger clone turns up one base away.

The study at large found these results: Comparable non-spike TCR breadth was observed between vaccine and placebo recipients, consistent with only spike being contained in the vaccine. Ad26.COV2.S recipients had higher spike-specific TCR breadth than placebo recipients (P = 0.0014). The authors noted that the TCR breadth and depth analyses may have underestimated total T cell responses. After vaccination, substantial breadth of spike-specific CD8+ and CD4+ T cell responses was reported. The study lacked the statistical power to compare responses across vaccine doses or regimens.

In the paper's terms, the treatment or condition label means: some 20 received Ad26.COV2.S at low or high dose, single or two shots; five or six received placebo; per-sample allocation not given. Repertoires of vaccine and placebo recipients were sequenced from samples taken on day 63 after the first injection. Cohort 1b enrolled about two dozen adults aged 18-55 years at a single site in Boston, USA, between 29 July and 7 August 2020. Ad26.COV2.S was a replication-incompetent adenovirus type 26 vector expressing a prefusion-stabilized SARS-CoV-2 spike protein from the original Wuhan strain. Relative to germline, V is missing 5 bases and J is missing 0 bases, with 6 bases of the junction outside any gene match. In the germline V gene (reference sequence), CDR1 corresponds to MNHEY and CDR2 to SMNVEV. The CDR3 spans 18 residues, from the cysteine through the phenylalanine. The sequence is cut down to CDR3 DNA, 54 bases in frame from base 1.

The immunoSEQ Assay was used to sequence TCRbeta CDR3 regions. After extraction, genomic DNA underwent amplification by bias-controlled multiplex PCR, followed by high-throughput sequencing. On the authors' methods: To quantify the absolute abundance of every unique TCRbeta CDR3 region, sequences were collapsed and filtered. T cell fraction was estimated by normalizing TCRbeta template counts to usable DNA, with usable DNA measured through amplification of reference genes found in all nucleated cells. Repertoire TCRs were annotated as SARS-CoV-2-specific when V gene, CDR3 amino acid sequence and J gene were exactly matched to a known reactive TCR set. The reference SARS-CoV-2 TCR set came from MIRA and was filtered for enrichment in COVID-19-positive ImmuneCODE repertoires, removing public or cross-reactive TCRs. Using the MIRA antigens, annotated TCRs were further analysed by specific ORF or by position within an ORF. Breadth was defined as annotated unique rearrangements over total unique productive rearrangements; depth was the summed frequency of those rearrangements. TCR breadth was compared between groups using two-sided Wilcoxon rank-sum tests. Sourced from immuneACCESS, this table was stored by TCRdb with only in-frame sequences that have V and J called. A share of the clones is absent; for the studies checked, an unresolved V gene accounts for under half, and the remainder has no known explanation. For V, J and clone size, that table is used; D and trimming come from the DNA. Present in this sample are roughly 320,000 clones, around four fifths of which were seen just once. Approximately 2% of the sample belongs to the ten largest clones.

Specimen: peripheral blood, collected in a trial of Ad26.COV2.S vaccine versus placebo. This TCR derives from a person aged 18-60 years who received the Ad26.COV2.S COVID-19 vaccine or a placebo. The chain was built from TRBV27 and TRBJ2-3; TRBD2 matches 15 bases in the middle. The sequenced DNA: TGTGCCAGCAGTCCCGGGACTAGCGGGGGGATAAGCACAGATACGCAGTATTTT. Translated, this is CASSPGTSGGISTDTQYF.